The TCR beta chain under discussion was sequenced for a study of response to subunit inactivated influenza vaccine. Overall study results and limits: It was suggested by the authors that few new T cells are recruited by each seasonal influenza vaccination.

One entry per CDR3 protein, called by TCRdb with MiXCR from the RT-PCR reads. The sample yields hundreds of thousands of distinct CDR3 sequences, roughly an eighth seen once. Comment on this clonotype: Its specificity is not known.

V was trimmed by 2 bases and J by 6 bases, leaving 13 bases between them. The CDR3 length is 14 residues. Germline V gives CDR1 SGDLS, CDR2 YYNGEE. The sequence was collected from a man aged 50 or older who received an inactivated influenza vaccine. Sample: non-naive T cells sorted from PBMCs, taken around 15 days before vaccination. The rearrangement links TRBV9 to TRBJ2-3; perhaps TRBD1 as D (5 bases). The CDR3 protein is CASSVQAGADTQYF. The CDR3 DNA follows: TGTGCCAGCAGCGTTCAGGCTGGGGCGGATACGCAGTATTTT.